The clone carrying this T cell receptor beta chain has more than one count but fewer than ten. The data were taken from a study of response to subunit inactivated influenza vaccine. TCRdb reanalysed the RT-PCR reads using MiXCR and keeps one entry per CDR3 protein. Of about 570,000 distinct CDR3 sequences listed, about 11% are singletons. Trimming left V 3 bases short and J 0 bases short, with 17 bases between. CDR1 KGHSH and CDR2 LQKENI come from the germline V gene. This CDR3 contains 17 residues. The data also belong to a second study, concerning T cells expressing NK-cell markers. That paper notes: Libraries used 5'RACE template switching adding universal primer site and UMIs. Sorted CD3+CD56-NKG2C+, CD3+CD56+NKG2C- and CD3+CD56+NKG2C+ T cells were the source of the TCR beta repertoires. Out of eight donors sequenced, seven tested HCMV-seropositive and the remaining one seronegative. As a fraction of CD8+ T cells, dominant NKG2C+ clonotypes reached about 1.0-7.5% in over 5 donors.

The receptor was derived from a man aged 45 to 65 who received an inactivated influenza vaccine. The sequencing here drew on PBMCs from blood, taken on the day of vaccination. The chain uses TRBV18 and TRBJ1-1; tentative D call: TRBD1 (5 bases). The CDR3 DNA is TGTGCCAGCTCACCCGTAGCCGGGGCGGAGATGAACACTGAAGCTTTCTTT. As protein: CASSPVAGAEMNTEAFF.